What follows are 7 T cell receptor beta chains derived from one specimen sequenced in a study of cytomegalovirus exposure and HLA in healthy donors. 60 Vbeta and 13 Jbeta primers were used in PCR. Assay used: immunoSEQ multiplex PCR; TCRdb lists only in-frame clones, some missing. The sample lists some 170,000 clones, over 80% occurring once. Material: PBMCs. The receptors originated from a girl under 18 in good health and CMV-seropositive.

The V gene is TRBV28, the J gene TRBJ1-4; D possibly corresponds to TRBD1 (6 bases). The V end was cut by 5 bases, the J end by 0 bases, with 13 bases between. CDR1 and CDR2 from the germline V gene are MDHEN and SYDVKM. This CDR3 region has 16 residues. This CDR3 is CASSTGTLSTNEKLFF. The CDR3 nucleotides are TGTGCCAGCAGTACCGGGACACTGTCAACTAATGAAAAACTGTTTTTT.

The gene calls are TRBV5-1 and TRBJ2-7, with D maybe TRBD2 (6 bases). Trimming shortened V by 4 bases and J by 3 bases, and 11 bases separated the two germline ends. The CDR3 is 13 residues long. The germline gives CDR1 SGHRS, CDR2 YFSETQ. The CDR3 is CASSEGTVYEQYF. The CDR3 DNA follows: TGCGCCAGCAGCGAGGGGACTGTCTACGAGCAGTACTTC.

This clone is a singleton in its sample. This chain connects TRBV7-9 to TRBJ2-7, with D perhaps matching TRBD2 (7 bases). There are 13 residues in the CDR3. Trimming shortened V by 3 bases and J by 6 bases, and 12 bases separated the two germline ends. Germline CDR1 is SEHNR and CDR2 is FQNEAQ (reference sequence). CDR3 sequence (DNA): TGTGCCAGCAGCTTCCCAGGGGAGGGCGAGCAGTACTTC. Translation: CASSFPGEGEQYF.

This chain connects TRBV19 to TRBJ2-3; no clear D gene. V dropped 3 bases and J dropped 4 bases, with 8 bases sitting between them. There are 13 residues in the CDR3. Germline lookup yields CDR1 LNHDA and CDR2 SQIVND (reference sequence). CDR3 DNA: TGTGCCAGTAGTATTGTGGCTCCAGATACGCAGTATTTT. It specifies CASSIVAPDTQYF. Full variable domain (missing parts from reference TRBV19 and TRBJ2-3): DGGITQSPKYLFRKEGQNVTLSCEQNLNHDAMYWYRQDPGQGLRLIYYSQIVNDFQKGDIAEGYSVSREKKESFPLTVTSAQKNPTAFYLCASSIVAPDTQYFGPGTRLTVL.

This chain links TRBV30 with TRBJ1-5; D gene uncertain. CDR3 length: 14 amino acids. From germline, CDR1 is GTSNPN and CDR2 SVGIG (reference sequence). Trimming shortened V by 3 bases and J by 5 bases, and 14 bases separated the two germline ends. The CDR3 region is CAWSEGQVHQPQHF. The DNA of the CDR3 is TGTGCCTGGAGCGAAGGTCAGGTCCATCAGCCCCAGCATTTT.

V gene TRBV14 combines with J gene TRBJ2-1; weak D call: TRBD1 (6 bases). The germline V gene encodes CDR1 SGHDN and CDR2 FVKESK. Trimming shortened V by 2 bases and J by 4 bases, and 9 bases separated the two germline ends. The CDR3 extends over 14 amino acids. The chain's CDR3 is CASSQTTGYNEQFF. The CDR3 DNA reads TGTGCCAGCAGCCAAACGACAGGATACAATGAGCAGTTCTTC.

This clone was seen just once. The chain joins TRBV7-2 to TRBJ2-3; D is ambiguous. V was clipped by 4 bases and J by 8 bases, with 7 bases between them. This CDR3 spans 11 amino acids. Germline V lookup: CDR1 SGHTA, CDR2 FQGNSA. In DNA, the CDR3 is TGTGCCAGCAGCTCCTATGGTACGCAGTATTTT. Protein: CASSSYGTQYF.